This T cell receptor beta chain stems from a study of blood T cells in healthy people across ages. This clonotype was detected only once. Its antigen is undetermined. At one end the junction does not follow the germline gene, possibly because of a read error. Findings of the study overall: Significant beta diversity loss was already apparent by age roughly 40, declining roughly linearly. Percentage of naive T cells showed a strong correlation with TCR beta diversity. Fewer expanded clones and more diversity marked long-lived versus aged donors.

The second PCR ran about 6 to 12 cycles with a sample-barcoded 5' primer and J-beta primers. One entry per CDR3 protein, called by TCRdb with MiXCR from the 5' RACE reads. The sample consists of about 670,000 distinct CDR3 sequences, 45% to 60% of them appearing once. The sequence came from an elderly woman in good health. Source material: blood.

The DNA of the CDR3 is TGTGCCAGCGGCTTGGGACAGTATTTCACTGAAGCTTTCTTT. Protein product: CASGLGQYFTEAFF. The chain combines TRBV5-5 with TRBJ1-1; TRBD1 matches 7 bases. This CDR3 is built from 14 residues. Germline-derived CDR1 and CDR2 are SGHKS and YYEKEE (reference sequence).